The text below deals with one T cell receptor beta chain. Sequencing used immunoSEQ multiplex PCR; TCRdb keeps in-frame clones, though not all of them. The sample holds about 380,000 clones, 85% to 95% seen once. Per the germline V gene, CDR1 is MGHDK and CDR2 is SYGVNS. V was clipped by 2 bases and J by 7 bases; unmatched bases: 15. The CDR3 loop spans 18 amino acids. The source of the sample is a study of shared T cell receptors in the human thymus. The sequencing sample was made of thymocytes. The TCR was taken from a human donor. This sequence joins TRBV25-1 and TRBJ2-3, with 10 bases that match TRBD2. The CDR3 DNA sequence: TGTGCCAGCAGTGAAGGGGCTAGAGCGGGAGGGCCAGTTTATACGCAGTATTTT. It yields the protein CASSEGARAGGPVYTQYF.